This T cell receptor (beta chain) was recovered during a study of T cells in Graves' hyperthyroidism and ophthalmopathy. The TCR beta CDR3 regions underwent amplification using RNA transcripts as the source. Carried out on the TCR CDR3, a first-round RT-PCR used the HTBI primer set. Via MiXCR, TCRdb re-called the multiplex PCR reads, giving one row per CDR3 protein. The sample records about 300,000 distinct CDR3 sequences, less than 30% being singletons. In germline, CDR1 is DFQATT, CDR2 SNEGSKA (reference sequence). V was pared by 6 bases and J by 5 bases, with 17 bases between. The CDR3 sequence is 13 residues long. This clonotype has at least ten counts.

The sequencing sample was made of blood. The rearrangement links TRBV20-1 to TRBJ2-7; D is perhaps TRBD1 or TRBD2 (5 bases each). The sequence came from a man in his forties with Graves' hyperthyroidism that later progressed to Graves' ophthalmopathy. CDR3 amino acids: CSALGTARNEQYF. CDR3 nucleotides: TGCAGTGCCCTCGGGACGGCACGGAACGAGCAGTACTTC.